In this sample, the clone carrying this T cell receptor beta chain turned up many times. Its antigen is as yet unknown. The data originate from a study of T cells in Graves' hyperthyroidism and ophthalmopathy. The hyperthyroidism was newly diagnosed and had lasted under 2 months; the patients were aged 18 to 65. Used for diagnoses were clinical symptoms, serum thyroxine and TRAb, thyroid ultrasound and orbital computed tomography. The CDR3 totals 14 residues. Trimming stripped 6 bases from V and 0 bases from J, with 12 bases between. Germline values: CDR1 SNHLY, CDR2 FYNNEI. Findings and caveats of the study: Ophthalmopathy was distinguished from stable hyperthyroidism by 13 V-J signatures. Most thyroid-expanded clonotypes above 0.001 were also found in blood.

The TCR beta CDR3 regions underwent amplification using RNA transcripts as the source. TCR CDR3 regions were first amplified by RT-PCR with HTBI primers. One entry per CDR3 protein, called by TCRdb with MiXCR from the multiplex PCR reads. The data hold around 97,000 distinct CDR3 sequences, with about half observed a single time. This TCR was recovered from a man between 35 and 55 years old with Graves' hyperthyroidism. The sample consisted of blood. The chain uses TRBV2 and TRBJ2-7, with D unresolved. The CDR3: CASREDVSSYEQYF. The CDR3 nucleotides are TGTGCCAGCAGAGAGGACGTAAGCTCCTACGAGCAGTACTTC. The whole variable domain, remainder taken from reference TRBV2 and TRBJ2-7, is EPEVTQTPSHQVTQMGQEVILRCVPISNHLYFYWYRQILGQKVEFLVSFYNNEISEKSEIFDDQFSVERPDGSNFTLKIRSTKLEDSAMYFCASREDVSSYEQYFGPGTRLTVT.